This T cell receptor (beta chain) was documented in a study of beta chain features in type 1 diabetes. Sequencing targeted expressed TCRB transcripts, as all isolated RNA had been reverse transcribed. An average approximately 4 million reads came from naive, central memory and regulatory T cell samples. The table came from immunoSEQ multiplex PCR; TCRdb's copy has only in-frame clones and leaves some out. The sample lists 550,000 to 850,000 clones; 13% were seen once. Germline CDR1 and CDR2: MDHEN and SYDVKM. The CDR3 runs 14 residues. V lost 2 bases to trimming and J lost 7 bases, with 12 bases between them. CD4+ naive, central memory, regulatory and stem cell-like memory subsets were isolated by sorting on CD45RO/CCR7/CD25/CD127/CD95/CD27. To note about this clone: Its antigen is not identified.

Study-wide results and limits: For patients, the naive, central memory and Treg TCRB repertoires appeared more alike than for healthy donors. More deletions and fewer insertions at VDJ junctions were seen in type 1 diabetes patients. For Type 1 diabetes patients, all four CD4+ subsets carried TCRB CDR3s that were moderately but significantly shorter.

Sequenced: naive CD4+ T cells from blood. The sequence was collected from a man between 18 and 35 years old with type 1 diabetes. This chain joins TRBV28 and TRBJ1-5; D is perhaps TRBD1 (6 bases). The CDR3 bases are TGTGCCAGCAGTTTACCCGGGCAGGGGCAGCCCCAGCATTTT. Translating gives CASSLPGQGQPQHF.